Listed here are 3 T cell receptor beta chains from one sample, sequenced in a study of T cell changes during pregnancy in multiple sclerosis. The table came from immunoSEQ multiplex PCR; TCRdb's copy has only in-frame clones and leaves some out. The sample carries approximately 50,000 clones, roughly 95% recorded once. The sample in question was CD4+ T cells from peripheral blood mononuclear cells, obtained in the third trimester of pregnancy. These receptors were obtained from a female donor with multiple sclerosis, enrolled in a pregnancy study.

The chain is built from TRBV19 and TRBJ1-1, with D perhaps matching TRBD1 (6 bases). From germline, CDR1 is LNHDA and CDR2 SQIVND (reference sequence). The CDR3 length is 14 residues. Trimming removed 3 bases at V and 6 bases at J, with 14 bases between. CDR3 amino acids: CASSIGTTAAEAFF. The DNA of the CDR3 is TGTGCCAGTAGTATCGGGACAACGGCCGCTGAAGCTTTCTTT.

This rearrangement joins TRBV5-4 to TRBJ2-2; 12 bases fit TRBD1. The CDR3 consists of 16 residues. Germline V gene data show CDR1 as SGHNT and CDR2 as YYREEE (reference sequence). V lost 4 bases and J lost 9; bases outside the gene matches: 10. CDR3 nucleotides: TGTGCCAGCAGCCGATCCGGGACAGGGGGCTTGAGGGAGCTGTTTTTT. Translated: CASSRSGTGGLRELFF.

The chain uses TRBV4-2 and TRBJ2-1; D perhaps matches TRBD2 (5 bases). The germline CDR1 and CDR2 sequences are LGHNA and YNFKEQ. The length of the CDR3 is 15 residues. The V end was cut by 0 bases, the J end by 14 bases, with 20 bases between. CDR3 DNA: TGTGCCAGCAGCCAAGAAGTTCGAGCTATCCGGGGAGAGTTCTTC. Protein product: CASSQEVRAIRGEFF.